The sequence of this T cell receptor (beta chain) was determined in a study of CD8+ T cells in alopecia areata. Points from the study as a whole: Affected scalp, especially in alopecia totalis/universalis, had a higher clonality than normal scalp did.

This clone has just a few counts. Antigen specificity is unknown. RNA was extracted and reverse transcribed into cDNA as the sequencing template. Some clones are missing from TCRdb's copy, which holds only in-frame ones; the method was immunoSEQ multiplex PCR. Of fewer than 200,000 clones listed, 67% are singletons. PBMCs served as the source from which CD4+ and CD8+ T cells were sorted. The TCR comes from a human donor with alopecia areata. This material consisted of CD8+ T cells sorted from blood, taken at week 0.

The CDR3 DNA is TGTGCCAGCAGTCCCGAGGCCGGCACAGATACGCAGTATTTT. Translation: CASSPEAGTDTQYF. The chain links TRBV16 to TRBJ2-3, with no clear D. This CDR3 spans 14 amino acids. The V end lost 6 bases, the J end lost 1 base, and 11 bases lay between the germline ends. Germline CDR1 is KGHSY and CDR2 is FQNENV. Complete variable domain (other parts from reference TRBV16 and TRBJ2-3): GEEVAQTPKHLVRGEGQKAKLYCAPIKGHSYVFWYQQVLKNEFKFLISFQNENVFDETGMPKERFSAKCLPNSPCSLEIQATKLEDSAVYFCASSPEAGTDTQYFGPGTRLTVL.